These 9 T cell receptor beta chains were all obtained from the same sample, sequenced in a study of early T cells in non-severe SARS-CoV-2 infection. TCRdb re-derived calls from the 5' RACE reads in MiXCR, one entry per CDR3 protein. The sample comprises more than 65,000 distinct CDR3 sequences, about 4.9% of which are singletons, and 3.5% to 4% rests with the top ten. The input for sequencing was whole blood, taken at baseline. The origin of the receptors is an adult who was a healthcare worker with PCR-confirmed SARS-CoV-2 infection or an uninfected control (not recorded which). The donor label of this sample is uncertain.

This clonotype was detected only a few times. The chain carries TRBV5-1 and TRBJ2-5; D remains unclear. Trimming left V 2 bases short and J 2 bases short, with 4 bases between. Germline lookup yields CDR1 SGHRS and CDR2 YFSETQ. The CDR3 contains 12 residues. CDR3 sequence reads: CASSFIQETQYF. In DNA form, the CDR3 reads TGCGCCAGCAGCTTCATTCAAGAGACCCAGTACTTC.

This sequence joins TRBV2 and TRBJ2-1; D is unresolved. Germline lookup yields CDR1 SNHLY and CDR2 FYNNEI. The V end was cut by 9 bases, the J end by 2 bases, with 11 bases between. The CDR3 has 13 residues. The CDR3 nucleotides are TGTGCCAGTGAGGACGAAGCCTACAATGAGCAGTTCTTC. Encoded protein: CASEDEAYNEQFF.

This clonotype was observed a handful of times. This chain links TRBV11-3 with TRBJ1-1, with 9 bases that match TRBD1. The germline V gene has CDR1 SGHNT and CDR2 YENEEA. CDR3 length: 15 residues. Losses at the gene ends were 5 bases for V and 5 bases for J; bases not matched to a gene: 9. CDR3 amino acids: CASSDSGQGLTEAFF. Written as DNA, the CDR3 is TGTGCCAGCAGCGATAGCGGACAGGGGTTAACTGAAGCTTTCTTT.

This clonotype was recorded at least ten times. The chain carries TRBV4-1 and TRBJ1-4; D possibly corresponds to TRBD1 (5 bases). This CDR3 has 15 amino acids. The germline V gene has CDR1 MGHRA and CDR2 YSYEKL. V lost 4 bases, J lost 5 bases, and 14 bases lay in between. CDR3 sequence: CASSPQGFPNEKLFF. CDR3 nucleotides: TGCGCCAGCAGCCCCCAGGGTTTCCCGAATGAAAAACTGTTTTTT.

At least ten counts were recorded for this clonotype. Written as DNA, the CDR3 is TGCAGTGCTAGAGAACTAGCGGGGCACGATGAGCAGTTCTTC. Translation: CSARELAGHDEQFF. This rearrangement joins TRBV20-1 to TRBJ2-1, with 10 bases identical to TRBD2. The CDR3 length is 14 residues. With V trimmed by 0 bases and J by 8 bases, 4 bases remained unmatched. CDR1 DFQATT and CDR2 SNEGSKA come from the germline V gene (reference sequence).

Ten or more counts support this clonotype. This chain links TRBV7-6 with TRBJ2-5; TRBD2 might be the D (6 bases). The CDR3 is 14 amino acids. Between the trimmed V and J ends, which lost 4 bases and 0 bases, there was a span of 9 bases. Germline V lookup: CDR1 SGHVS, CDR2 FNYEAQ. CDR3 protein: CASSSGLHQETQYF. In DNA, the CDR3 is TGTGCCAGCAGCTCGGGACTCCACCAAGAGACCCAGTACTTC.

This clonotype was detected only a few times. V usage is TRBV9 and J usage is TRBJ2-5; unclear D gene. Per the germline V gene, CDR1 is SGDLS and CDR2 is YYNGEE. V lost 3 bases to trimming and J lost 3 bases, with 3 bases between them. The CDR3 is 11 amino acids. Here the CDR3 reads CASSAEETQYF. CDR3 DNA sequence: TGTGCCAGCAGCGCTGAAGAGACCCAGTACTTC.

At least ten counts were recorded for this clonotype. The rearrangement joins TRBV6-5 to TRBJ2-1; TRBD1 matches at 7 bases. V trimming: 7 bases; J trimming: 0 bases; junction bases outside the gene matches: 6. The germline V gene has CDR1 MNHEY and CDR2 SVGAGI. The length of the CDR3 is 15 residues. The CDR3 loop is CASTRGTSSYNEQFF. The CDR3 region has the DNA TGTGCCAGCACCAGGGGGACGAGCTCCTACAATGAGCAGTTCTTC.

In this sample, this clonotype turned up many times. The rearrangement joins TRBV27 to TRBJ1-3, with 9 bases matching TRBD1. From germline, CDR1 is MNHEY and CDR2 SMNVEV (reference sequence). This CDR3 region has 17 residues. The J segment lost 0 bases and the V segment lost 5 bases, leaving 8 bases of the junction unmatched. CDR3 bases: TGTGCCAGCAGTGGCCGGGACAGGGTTCTCTCTGGAAACACCATATATTTT. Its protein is CASSGRDRVLSGNTIYF.